Following are 3 T cell receptor beta chains from one sample sequenced in a study of blood T cell repertoires in COVID-19. The assay was immunoSEQ multiplex PCR, and TCRdb's table has in-frame clones only and misses some. The data show around 140,000 clones, roughly 80% seen once. The sequencing input was peripheral blood. The receptors derive from a man aged 45 to 65 with acute or convalescent COVID-19.

The chain is built from TRBV4-2 and TRBJ1-6; TRBD1 agrees at 7 bases. The V gene's germline CDR1 is LGHNA and CDR2 YNFKEQ. Trimming cost V 0 bases and J 9 bases; bases outside gene matches: 5. The CDR3 loop spans 15 amino acids. The CDR3 sequence is CASSQETQGTSPLHF. The CDR3 nucleotides are TGTGCCAGCAGCCAAGAAACACAGGGGACTTCACCCCTCCACTTT.

This sequence joins TRBV19 and TRBJ1-1; perhaps TRBD1 as D (6 bases). With 1 base removed from V and 9 bases from J, the gap between germline ends came to 15 bases. In germline, CDR1 is LNHDA, CDR2 SQIVND (reference sequence). The CDR3 loop spans 14 amino acids. In nucleotides, the CDR3 is TGTGCCAGTAGTATAGCCCCCGGGGACACCAAAGCTTTCTTT. Translated, it gives CASSIAPGDTKAFF.

CDR3: CATSAGRNSPLHF. The CDR3 bases are TGTGCCACCAGCGCAGGGAGGAATTCACCCCTCCACTTT. The chain is built from TRBV15 and TRBJ1-6; perhaps TRBD1 as D (5 bases). The CDR3 sequence is 13 residues long. The V end lost 5 bases, the J end lost 7 bases, and 9 bases lay between the germline ends. Germline CDR1 reads LNHNV; CDR2 reads YYDKDF (reference sequence). The variable domain in full, with the rest retrieved from reference TRBV15 and TRBJ1-6, is DAMVIQNPRYQVTQFGKPVTLSCSQTLNHNVMYWYQQKSSQAPKLLFHYYDKDFNNEADTPDNFQSRRPNTSFCFLDIRSPGLGDTAMYLCATSAGRNSPLHFGNGTRLTVT.